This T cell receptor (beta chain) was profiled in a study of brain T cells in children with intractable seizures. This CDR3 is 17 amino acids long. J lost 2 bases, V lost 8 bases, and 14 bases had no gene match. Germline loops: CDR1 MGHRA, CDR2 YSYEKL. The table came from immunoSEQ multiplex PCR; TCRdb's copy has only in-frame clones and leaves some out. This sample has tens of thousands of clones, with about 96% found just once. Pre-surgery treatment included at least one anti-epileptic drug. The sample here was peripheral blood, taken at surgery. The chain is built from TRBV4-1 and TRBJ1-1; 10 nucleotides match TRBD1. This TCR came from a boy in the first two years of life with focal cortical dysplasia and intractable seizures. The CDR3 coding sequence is TGCGCCAGCCGAGACCTAGGACAGGGGGGTTCAAACACTGAAGCTTTCTTT. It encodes CASRDLGQGGSNTEAFF.